The 9 T cell receptor beta chains listed next were all sequenced from one sample in a study of monozygotic twins with inflammatory bowel disease. TCRdb reprocessed the 5' RACE reads and keeps a single row for each CDR3 protein, giving no DNA. In total, the table holds approximately 390,000 distinct CDR3 sequences. The material sequenced was blood. These receptors originate from a human donor with ulcerative colitis or Crohn's disease, or a healthy co-twin of an affected twin (not recorded which).

The chain has TRBV7-2 and TRBJ2-7; TCRdb lists TRBD2, though no DNA is available to test this call. The CDR3 runs 16 residues. The germline V gene encodes CDR1 SGHTA and CDR2 FQGNSA. The CDR3 loop reads CASSPGEREGHHEQYF.

J is TRBJ2-2 and V is TRBV20-1; without DNA, the TCRdb call of TRBD1 cannot be checked. CDR1 and CDR2 (germline): DFQATT, SNEGSKA (reference sequence). There are 17 residues in the CDR3. CDR3 sequence: CSARGPGAGTNTGELFF.

This chain connects TRBV10-3 to TRBJ2-3; as DNA is missing, the TRBD2 call by TCRdb cannot be tested. Germline lookup yields CDR1 ENHRY and CDR2 SYGVKD. The CDR3 runs to 14 residues. The CDR3 is CAISDSGGTDTQYF.

V usage is TRBV20-1 and J usage is TRBJ2-1; TCRdb indicates TRBD1, and absent DNA this call remains unverified. The CDR3 contains 11 residues. Germline lookup yields CDR1 DFQATT and CDR2 SNEGSKA (reference sequence). The CDR3 region is CSARGRHEQFF.

The chain couples TRBV19 to TRBJ2-4; lacking DNA, the TRBD1 call made by TCRdb goes unchecked. This CDR3 has 14 amino acids. Germline V gene data show CDR1 as LNHDA and CDR2 as SQIVND (reference sequence). CDR3 region: CASSGQGLRDIQYF.

The chain joins TRBV9 to TRBJ2-7; TCRdb outputs TRBD1, but without DNA this stays unchecked. Germline loops: CDR1 SGDLS, CDR2 YYNGEE. This CDR3 spans 14 amino acids. The CDR3 loop is CASSPAGASYEQYF.

V usage is TRBV5-1 and J usage is TRBJ1-2; as DNA is missing, the TRBD1 call by TCRdb cannot be tested. The germline CDR1 and CDR2 sequences are SGHRS and YFSETQ. CDR3 length: 16 residues. This chain's CDR3 is CASSLIPGPAKDGYTF.

The rearrangement links TRBV19 to TRBJ2-3. Germline V gives CDR1 LNHDA, CDR2 SQIVND (reference sequence). This CDR3 region has 15 residues. This CDR3 is CASSAAFAWADTQYF.

This chain uses TRBV12-3 or TRBV12-4 with TRBJ2-1. The CDR3 covers 12 residues. CDR3 in amino acids: CASSLGWDEQFF.